This T cell receptor (beta chain) was recovered during a study of blood T cell repertoires in COVID-19. At the level of the study: From the United States, Italy and Spain came samples of acute and convalescent COVID-19.

V was clipped by 4 bases and J by 2 bases, with 14 bases between them. From germline, CDR1 is LGHNA and CDR2 YNFKEQ. CDR3 length equals 16 residues. As originally analysed: Reference gene primer amplification gave estimated nucleated cell counts. The assay was immunoSEQ multiplex PCR, and TCRdb's table has in-frame clones only and misses some. V, J and clone size derive from that table, while D and trimming were established from the DNA sequence. This repertoire shows about 28,000 clones, roughly 80% found once; its top ten account for approximately 36%. Source material: peripheral blood. The chain uses TRBV4-2 and TRBJ1-4, with D perhaps matching TRBD1 (6 bases). This receptor was taken from a man aged 65 to 85 with acute or convalescent COVID-19. DNA of the CDR3: TGTGCCAGCAGCCTCGCTACAGGGAGCACTAATGAAAAACTGTTTTTT. It is translated as CASSLATGSTNEKLFF.